This is a list of T cell receptor beta chains from one sample in a study of identical twins. Using its own MiXCR run on the 5' RACE reads, TCRdb lists one record per CDR3 protein. The sample carries 450,000 to 650,000 distinct CDR3 sequences, roughly 15% recorded once. These data also featured in a second study, about yellow fever vaccine responses in identical twins.

The sequencing sample was made of CD4+ T cells sorted from blood. These receptors came from a woman in her late teens or twenties in good health. Each CDR3 is given with its conserved first and last residue. Each record gives: clone size, V gene, D gene, J gene, CDR3 protein, CDR3 DNA. A D gene is named only where the DNA matches it firmly. Clone size is shown for a subset of rows, as once, few, many or a class of expanded clone.

size: few
V: TRBV12-3/TRBV12-4
D: -
J: TRBJ2-5
CDR3: CASSLGRRGQQETQYF
DNA: TGTGCCAGCAGTTTAGGTAGGAGAGGACAGCAAGAGACCCAGTACTTC

size: -
V: TRBV4-2
D: -
J: TRBJ1-5
CDR3: CASSQDRGDNQPQHF
DNA: TGTGCCAGCAGCCAAGATCGGGGAGACAATCAGCCCCAGCATTTT

size: -
V: TRBV19
D: TRBD2
J: TRBJ2-7
CDR3: CASSHIAGGPNEQYF
DNA: TGTGCCAGTAGTCATATAGCGGGAGGGCCCAACGAGCAGTACTTC

size: -
V: TRBV5-1
D: -
J: TRBJ2-5
CDR3: CASKATGGEETQYF
DNA: TGCGCCAGCAAAGCGACCGGCGGAGAAGAGACCCAGTACTTC

size: -
V: TRBV29-1
D: TRBD2
J: TRBJ2-7
CDR3: CSVAGVDGRALYEQYF
DNA: TGCAGCGTTGCCGGGGTCGATGGGAGGGCCTTATATGAGCAGTACTTC

size: few
V: TRBV2
D: TRBD2
J: TRBJ2-3
CDR3: CASRTSGGPDTQYF
DNA: TGTGCCAGCAGGACTAGCGGGGGGCCAGATACGCAGTATTTT

size: few
V: TRBV5-6
D: TRBD2
J: TRBJ2-3
CDR3: CASRSRLAGGPWDTQYF
DNA: TGTGCCAGCAGAAGTAGACTAGCGGGAGGGCCCTGGGATACGCAGTATTTT

size: -
V: TRBV5-1
D: -
J: TRBJ2-7
CDR3: CASSLADSWDEQYF
DNA: TGCGCCAGCAGCTTGGCCGACAGTTGGGACGAGCAGTACTTC

size: few
V: TRBV6-1
D: -
J: TRBJ1-3
CDR3: CASSLWGQGNTIYF
DNA: TGTGCCAGCAGCCTCTGGGGGCAAGGAAACACCATATATTTT

size: -
V: TRBV5-1
D: TRBD1
J: TRBJ2-5
CDR3: CASSLRPGGIQETQYF
DNA: TGCGCCAGCAGCTTGCGGCCAGGGGGCATACAAGAGACCCAGTACTTC

size: few
V: TRBV5-5
D: -
J: TRBJ2-4
CDR3: CASSLVGILAKNIQYF
DNA: TGTGCCAGCAGCTTGGTGGGGATCTTAGCCAAAAACATTCAGTACTTC

size: -
V: TRBV5-5
D: -
J: TRBJ2-1
CDR3: CASSPKLLGRGWYNEQFF
DNA: TGTGCCAGCAGCCCGAAACTTCTAGGTAGGGGGTGGTACAATGAGCAGTTCTTC

size: many
V: TRBV10-3
D: TRBD2
J: TRBJ2-1
CDR3: CAISGASGGNNEQFF
DNA: TGTGCCATCTCGGGCGCTAGCGGGGGGAACAATGAGCAGTTCTTC

size: few
V: TRBV24-1
D: TRBD1
J: TRBJ2-5
CDR3: CATSDSPGRGLQETQYF
DNA: TGTGCCACCAGTGATTCGCCAGGCAGGGGGCTCCAAGAGACCCAGTACTTC

size: -
V: TRBV14
D: -
J: TRBJ2-5
CDR3: CASSPEGGVRKTQYF
DNA: TGTGCCAGCAGCCCAGAAGGGGGGGTCCGGAAGACCCAGTACTTC

size: -
V: TRBV24-1
D: -
J: TRBJ2-2
CDR3: CATSSRAYTGELFF
DNA: TGTGCCACCAGTTCCCGGGCCTACACCGGGGAGCTGTTTTTT

size: -
V: TRBV27
D: TRBD1
J: TRBJ1-2
CDR3: CASSSRGSDGYTF
DNA: TGTGCCAGCAGTTCCAGGGGGTCGGATGGCTACACCTTC

size: -
V: TRBV15
D: TRBD1
J: TRBJ2-1
CDR3: CATSGWTGYEQFF
DNA: TGTGCCACCAGCGGGTGGACAGGGTATGAGCAGTTCTTC

size: -
V: TRBV29-1
D: -
J: TRBJ1-5
CDR3: CSVQGPNQPQHF
DNA: TGCAGCGTACAGGGCCCCAATCAGCCCCAGCATTTT

size: -
V: TRBV20-1
D: TRBD2
J: TRBJ2-1
CDR3: CSAKSGSFYNEQFF
DNA: TGCAGTGCTAAAAGCGGGAGTTTCTATAATGAGCAGTTCTTC

size: -
V: TRBV3-1
D: -
J: TRBJ1-3
CDR3: CASSQAGNFNSGNTIYF
DNA: TGTGCCAGCAGCCAAGCAGGCAACTTCAACTCTGGAAACACCATATATTTT

size: -
V: TRBV20-1
D: -
J: TRBJ1-2
CDR3: CSARVSARDYGYTF
DNA: TGCAGTGCTAGAGTGAGCGCCAGGGACTATGGCTACACCTTC

size: few
V: TRBV20-1
D: -
J: TRBJ1-4
CDR3: CSAKRAAGGEKLFF
DNA: TGCAGTGCTAAACGCGCCGCGGGCGGTGAAAAACTGTTTTTT

size: few
V: TRBV3-1
D: TRBD1
J: TRBJ2-7
CDR3: CASSQEGGQGYEQYF
DNA: TGTGCCAGCAGCCAAGAAGGGGGACAGGGCTACGAGCAGTACTTC

size: many
V: TRBV5-1
D: -
J: TRBJ2-5
CDR3: CASSLKGMRGSGQETQYF
DNA: TGCGCCAGCAGCTTGAAGGGGATGAGGGGTAGCGGCCAAGAGACCCAGTACTTC

size: -
V: TRBV27
D: TRBD1
J: TRBJ2-3
CDR3: CASSSYYRGPSTDTQYF
DNA: TGTGCCAGCAGTAGCTACTACAGGGGCCCCAGCACAGATACGCAGTATTTT

size: -
V: TRBV20-1
D: TRBD2
J: TRBJ2-3
CDR3: CSAWTSGSGGGDTQYF
DNA: TGCAGTGCTTGGACTAGCGGGTCGGGCGGCGGAGATACGCAGTATTTT

size: -
V: TRBV29-1
D: TRBD2
J: TRBJ2-1
CDR3: CSGRTSGFYNEQFF
DNA: TGCAGCGGGAGGACTAGCGGGTTTTACAATGAGCAGTTCTTC